A single T cell receptor beta chain is shown here with its context. The junction departs from germline at one end; a sequencing error may be responsible. This CDR3 has 15 residues. Germline V gene data show CDR1 as ENHRY and CDR2 as SYGVKD. With around 520 ng total RNA as template and a constant-region primer, TCR beta cDNA was made. Modified slightly, ARM-PCR produced TCR beta libraries over three nested multiplex PCR rounds. The opening two PCR rounds, about 11 cycles each, paired TRBV1-TRBV30 forward primers with a C-beta reverse primer. Via MiXCR, TCRdb re-called the multiplex PCR reads, giving one row per CDR3 protein. The sample has hundreds of thousands of distinct CDR3 sequences; 55% to 65% are singletons. The authors took blood RNA from unsorted whole blood and also extracted germline DNA. This record comes from a study of tumor-infiltrating lymphocytes in primary liver carcinoma.

The sequencing input was peripheral blood. This clonotype was obtained from a man aged 35 to 55 with primary liver carcinoma and hepatitis B virus infection. The rearrangement links TRBV10-3 to TRBJ2-1; possibly TRBD1 for D (5 bases). The CDR3 coding sequence is TGTGCCATCAGTGAAATGGGCAGGGTCGGCAATGAGCAGCTCTTC. Its translation is CAISEMGRVGNEQLF.